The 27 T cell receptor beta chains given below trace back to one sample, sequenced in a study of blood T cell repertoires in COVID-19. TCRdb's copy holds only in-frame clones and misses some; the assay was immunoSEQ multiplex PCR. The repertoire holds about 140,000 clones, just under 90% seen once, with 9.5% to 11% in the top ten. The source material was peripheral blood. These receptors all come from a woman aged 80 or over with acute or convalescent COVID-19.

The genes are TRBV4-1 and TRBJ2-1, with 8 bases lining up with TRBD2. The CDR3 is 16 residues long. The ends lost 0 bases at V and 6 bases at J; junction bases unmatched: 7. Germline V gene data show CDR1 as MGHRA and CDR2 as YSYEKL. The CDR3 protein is CASSQDLSAGGNEQFF. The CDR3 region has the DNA TGCGCCAGCAGCCAAGATCTGTCGGCGGGGGGCAATGAGCAGTTCTTC.

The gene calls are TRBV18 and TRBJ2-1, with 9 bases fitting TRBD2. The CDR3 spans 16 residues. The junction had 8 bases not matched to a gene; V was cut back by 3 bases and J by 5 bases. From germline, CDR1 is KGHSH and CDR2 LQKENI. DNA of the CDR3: TGTGCCAGCTCACCCTCGTTAGCGGGGGTTAACAATGAGCAGTTCTTC. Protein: CASSPSLAGVNNEQFF.

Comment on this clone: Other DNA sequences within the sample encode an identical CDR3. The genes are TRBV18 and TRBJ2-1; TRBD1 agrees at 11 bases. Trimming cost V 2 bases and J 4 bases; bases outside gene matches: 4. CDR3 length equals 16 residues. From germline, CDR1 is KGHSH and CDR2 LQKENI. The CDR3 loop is CASSPTGTGGYNEQFF. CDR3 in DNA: TGTGCCAGCTCACCAACCGGGACAGGGGGATACAATGAGCAGTTCTTC.

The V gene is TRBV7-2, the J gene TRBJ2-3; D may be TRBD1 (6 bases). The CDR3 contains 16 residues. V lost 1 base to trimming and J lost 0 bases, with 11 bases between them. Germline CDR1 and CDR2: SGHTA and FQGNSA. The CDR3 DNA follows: TGTGCCAGCAGCTTAGTGGGGACAACTAGCACAGATACGCAGTATTTT. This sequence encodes CASSLVGTTSTDTQYF.

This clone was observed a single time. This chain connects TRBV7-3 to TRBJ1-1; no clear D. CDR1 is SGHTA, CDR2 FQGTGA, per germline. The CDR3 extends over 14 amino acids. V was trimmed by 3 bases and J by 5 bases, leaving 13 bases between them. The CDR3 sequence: CASSLVGLETEAFF. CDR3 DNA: TGTGCCAGCAGCTTGGTGGGCCTTGAGACTGAAGCTTTCTTT.

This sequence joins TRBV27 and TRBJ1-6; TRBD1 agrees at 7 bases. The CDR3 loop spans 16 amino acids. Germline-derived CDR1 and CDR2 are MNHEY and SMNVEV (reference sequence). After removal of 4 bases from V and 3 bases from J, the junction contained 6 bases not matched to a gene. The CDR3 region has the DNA TGTGCCAGCAGTTCCCACGGACAGGTCTATAATTCACCCCTCCACTTT. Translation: CASSSHGQVYNSPLHF.

The CDR3 nucleotides read TGTGCCAGTAAGAGGCCAGGGGGCGCATACGAAAAACTGTTTTTT. It codes for CASKRPGGAYEKLFF. The V call is TRBV28, the J call TRBJ1-4; TRBD1 matches 8 bases. Per germline, CDR1 MDHEN and CDR2 SYDVKM. This CDR3 has 15 residues. The trim removed 9 bases at V and 8 bases at J, leaving 14 bases unmatched.

Written as DNA, the CDR3 is TGCGCCAGCAGCTTTAGGGAGTCGGAGACCCAGTACTTC. Translated: CASSFRESETQYF. V is TRBV5-1 and J is TRBJ2-5; tentatively, D is TRBD2 (5 bases). There are 13 residues in the CDR3. V shed 2 bases and J shed 5 bases, with 10 bases lying between them. CDR1 and CDR2 (germline): SGHRS, YFSETQ. Full variable domain (remainder filled in from reference TRBV5-1 and TRBJ2-5): KAGVTQTPRYLIKTRGQQVTLSCSPISGHRSVSWYQQTPGQGLQFLFEYFSETQRNKGNFPGRFSGRQFSNSRSEMNVSTLELGDSALYLCASSFRESETQYFGPGTRLLVL.

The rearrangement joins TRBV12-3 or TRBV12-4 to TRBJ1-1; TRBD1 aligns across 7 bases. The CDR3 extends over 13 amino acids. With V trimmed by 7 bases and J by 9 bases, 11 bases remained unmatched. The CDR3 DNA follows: TGTGCCAGCAAACCGGGTGAGGGGGCAAAAGCTTTCTTT. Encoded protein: CASKPGEGAKAFF.

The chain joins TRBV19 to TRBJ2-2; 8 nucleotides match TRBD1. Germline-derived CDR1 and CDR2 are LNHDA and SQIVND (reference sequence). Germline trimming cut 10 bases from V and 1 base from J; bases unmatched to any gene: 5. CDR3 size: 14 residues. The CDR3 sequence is CATPDRENTGELFF. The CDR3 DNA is TGTGCCACCCCGGACAGGGAGAACACCGGGGAGCTGTTTTTT.

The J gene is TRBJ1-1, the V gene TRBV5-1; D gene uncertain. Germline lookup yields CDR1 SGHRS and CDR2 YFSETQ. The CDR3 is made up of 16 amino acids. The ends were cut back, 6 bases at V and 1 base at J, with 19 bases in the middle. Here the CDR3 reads CASKANEGSPNTEAFF. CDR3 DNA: TGCGCCAGCAAAGCTAACGAGGGCAGCCCGAACACTGAAGCTTTCTTT. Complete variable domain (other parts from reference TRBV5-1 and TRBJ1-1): KAGVTQTPRYLIKTRGQQVTLSCSPISGHRSVSWYQQTPGQGLQFLFEYFSETQRNKGNFPGRFSGRQFSNSRSEMNVSTLELGDSALYLCASKANEGSPNTEAFFGQGTRLTVV.

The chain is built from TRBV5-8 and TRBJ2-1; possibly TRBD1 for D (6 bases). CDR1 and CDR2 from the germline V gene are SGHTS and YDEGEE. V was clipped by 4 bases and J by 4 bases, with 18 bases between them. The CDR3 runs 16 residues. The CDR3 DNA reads TGTGCCAGCAGCCTTCGGCAGGGAAGGGGGTACAATGAGCAGTTCTTC. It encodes CASSLRQGRGYNEQFF. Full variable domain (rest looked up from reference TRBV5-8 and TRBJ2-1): EAGVTQSPTHLIKTRGQQATLRCSPISGHTSVYWYQQALGLGLQFLLWYDEGEERNRGNFPPRFSGRQFPNYSSELNVNALELEDSALYLCASSLRQGRGYNEQFFGPGTRLTVL.

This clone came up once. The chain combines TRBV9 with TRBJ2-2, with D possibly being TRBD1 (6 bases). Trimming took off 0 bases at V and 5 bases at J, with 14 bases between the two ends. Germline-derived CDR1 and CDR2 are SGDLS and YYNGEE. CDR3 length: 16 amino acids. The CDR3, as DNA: TGTGCCAGCAGCGTAGCCACCGGGACACCAACCGGGGAGCTGTTTTTT. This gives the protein CASSVATGTPTGELFF.

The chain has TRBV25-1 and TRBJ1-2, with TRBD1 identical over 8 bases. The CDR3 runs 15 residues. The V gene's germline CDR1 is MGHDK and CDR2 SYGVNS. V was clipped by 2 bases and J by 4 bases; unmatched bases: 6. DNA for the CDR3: TGTGCCAGCAGTGAAGTAGGCGACAGGGGCTATGGCTACACCTTC. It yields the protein CASSEVGDRGYGYTF.

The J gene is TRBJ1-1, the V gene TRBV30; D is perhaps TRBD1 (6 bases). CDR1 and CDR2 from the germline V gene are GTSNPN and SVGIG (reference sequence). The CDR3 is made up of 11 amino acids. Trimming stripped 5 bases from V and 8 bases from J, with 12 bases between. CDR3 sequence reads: CAWPRGGEAFF. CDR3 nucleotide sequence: TGTGCCTGGCCGAGGGGGGGAGAAGCTTTCTTT.

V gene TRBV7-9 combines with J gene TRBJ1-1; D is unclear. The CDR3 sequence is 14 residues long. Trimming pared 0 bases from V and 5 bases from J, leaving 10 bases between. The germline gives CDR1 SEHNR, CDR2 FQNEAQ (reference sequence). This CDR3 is CASSLASEGTEAFF. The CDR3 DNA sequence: TGTGCCAGCAGCTTAGCGTCGGAGGGTACTGAAGCTTTCTTT.

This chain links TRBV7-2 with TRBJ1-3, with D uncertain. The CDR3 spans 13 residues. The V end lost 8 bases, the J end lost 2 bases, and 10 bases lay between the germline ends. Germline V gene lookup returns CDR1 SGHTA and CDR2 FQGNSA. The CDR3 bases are TGTGCCAGCCGGGAGCAAGCTGGAAACACCATATATTTT. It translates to CASREQAGNTIYF.

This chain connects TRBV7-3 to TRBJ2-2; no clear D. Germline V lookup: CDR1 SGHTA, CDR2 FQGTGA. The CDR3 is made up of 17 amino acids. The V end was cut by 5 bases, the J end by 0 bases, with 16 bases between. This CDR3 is CASSHSPVHANTGELFF. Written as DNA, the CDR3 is TGTGCCAGCAGCCATTCCCCTGTACACGCGAACACCGGGGAGCTGTTTTTT.

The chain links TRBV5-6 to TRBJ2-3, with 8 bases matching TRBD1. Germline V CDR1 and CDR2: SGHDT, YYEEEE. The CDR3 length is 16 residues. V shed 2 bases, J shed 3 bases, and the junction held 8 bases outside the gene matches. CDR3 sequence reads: CASSFRTGRTTDTQYF. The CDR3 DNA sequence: TGTGCCAGCAGCTTTCGGACAGGGAGGACGACAGATACGCAGTATTTT.

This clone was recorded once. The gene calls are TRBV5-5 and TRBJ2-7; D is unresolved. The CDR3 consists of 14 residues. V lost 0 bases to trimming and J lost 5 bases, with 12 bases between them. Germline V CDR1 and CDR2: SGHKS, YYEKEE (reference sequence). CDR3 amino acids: CASSLEVSLNEQYF. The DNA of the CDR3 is TGTGCCAGCAGCTTGGAAGTCAGTCTGAACGAGCAGTACTTC.

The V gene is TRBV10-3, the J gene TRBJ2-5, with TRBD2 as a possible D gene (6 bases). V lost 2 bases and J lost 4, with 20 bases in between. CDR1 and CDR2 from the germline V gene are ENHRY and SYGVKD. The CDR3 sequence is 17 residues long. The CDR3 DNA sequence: TGTGCCATCAGTGAGAACCCTTCAGGGAGGCCAGGAGAGACCCAGTACTTC. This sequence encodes CAISENPSGRPGETQYF.

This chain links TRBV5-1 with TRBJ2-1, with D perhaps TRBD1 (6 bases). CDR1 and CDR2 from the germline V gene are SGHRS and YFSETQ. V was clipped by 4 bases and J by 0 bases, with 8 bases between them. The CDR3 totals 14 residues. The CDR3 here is CASSQGPSYNEQFF. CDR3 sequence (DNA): TGCGCCAGCAGCCAGGGGCCCTCCTACAATGAGCAGTTCTTC.

CDR3 region: CASSKTGSPQPQHF. The CDR3 DNA reads TGTGCCAGCAGCAAGACAGGTTCCCCTCAGCCCCAGCATTTT. The V call is TRBV7-8, the J call TRBJ1-5; perhaps TRBD1 as D (6 bases). The CDR3 spans 14 residues. Germline V gives CDR1 SGHVS, CDR2 FQNEAQ. V dropped 5 bases and J dropped 6 bases, with 14 bases sitting between them. Supplemented by reference TRBV7-8 and TRBJ1-5, the full variable domain reads GAGVSQSPRYKVAKRGQDVALRCDPISGHVSLFWYQQALGQGPEFLTYFQNEAQLDKSGLPSDRFFAERPEGSVSTLKIQRTQQEDSAVYLCASSKTGSPQPQHFGDGTRLSIL.

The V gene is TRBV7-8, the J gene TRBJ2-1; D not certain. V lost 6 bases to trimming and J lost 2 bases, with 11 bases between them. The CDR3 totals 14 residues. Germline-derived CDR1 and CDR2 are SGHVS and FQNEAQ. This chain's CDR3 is CASSLSEAYNEQFF. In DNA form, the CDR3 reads TGTGCCAGCAGTTTGAGTGAGGCCTACAATGAGCAGTTCTTC. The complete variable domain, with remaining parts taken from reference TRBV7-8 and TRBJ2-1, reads GAGVSQSPRYKVAKRGQDVALRCDPISGHVSLFWYQQALGQGPEFLTYFQNEAQLDKSGLPSDRFFAERPEGSVSTLKIQRTQQEDSAVYLCASSLSEAYNEQFFGPGTRLTVL.

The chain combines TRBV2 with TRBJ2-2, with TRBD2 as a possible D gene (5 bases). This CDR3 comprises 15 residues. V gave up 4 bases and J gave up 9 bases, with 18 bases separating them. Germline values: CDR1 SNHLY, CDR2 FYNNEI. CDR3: CASSAAGSGWRELFF. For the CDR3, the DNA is TGTGCCAGCAGTGCGGCGGGTTCGGGGTGGCGGGAGCTGTTTTTT.

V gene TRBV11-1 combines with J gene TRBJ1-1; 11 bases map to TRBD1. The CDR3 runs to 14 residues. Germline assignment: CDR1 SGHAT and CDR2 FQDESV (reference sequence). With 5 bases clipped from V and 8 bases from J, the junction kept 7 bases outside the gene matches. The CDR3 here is CASSLQGQGVEAFF. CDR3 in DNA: TGTGCCAGCAGCCTACAGGGACAGGGGGTGGAAGCTTTCTTT. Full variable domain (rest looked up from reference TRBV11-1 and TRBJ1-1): EAEVAQSPRYKITEKSQAVAFWCDPISGHATLYWYRQILGQGPELLVQFQDESVVDDSQLPKDRFSAERLKGVDSTLKIQPAELGDSAMYLCASSLQGQGVEAFFGQGTRLTVV.

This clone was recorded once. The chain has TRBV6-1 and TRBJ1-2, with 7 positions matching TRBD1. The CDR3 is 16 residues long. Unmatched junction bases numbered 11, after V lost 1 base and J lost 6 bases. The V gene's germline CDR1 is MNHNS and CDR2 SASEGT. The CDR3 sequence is CASSEEARGQLHGYTF. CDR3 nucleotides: TGTGCCAGCAGTGAAGAGGCGAGGGGGCAATTGCATGGCTACACCTTC.